This passage covers 9 T cell receptor beta chains from one sample sequenced in a study of T cell repertoires in cytomegalovirus infection. TCRdb reprocessed the reads with MiXCR, giving one entry per CDR3 protein. In the table there are 750,000 to 950,000 distinct CDR3 sequences, approximately 32% of which are singletons. For these receptors, no antigen is known. The sequencing here drew on cultured CD8+ T cells from PBMCs, taken from culture after CMV antigen stimulation. The receptors come from a human donor in good health (CMV status not recorded). Some clones in this sample may be carry-over from other donors' samples.

Ten or more counts support this clonotype. This chain links TRBV7-2 with TRBJ1-4; 8 bases fit TRBD1. Germline V lookup: CDR1 SGHTA, CDR2 FQGNSA. The CDR3 contains 15 residues. Germline trimming cut 5 bases from V and 5 bases from J; bases unmatched to any gene: 7. In DNA, the CDR3 is TGTGCCAGCAGCCCCGGACAGGGAAGAAATGAAAAACTGTTTTTT. Amino acids: CASSPGQGRNEKLFF. Combining the CDR3 with reference TRBV7-2 and TRBJ1-4 gives the whole variable domain GAGVSQSPSNKVTEKGKDVELRCDPISGHTALYWYRQSLGQGLEFLIYFQGNSAPDKSGLPSDRFSAERTGGSVSTLTIQRTQQEDSAVYLCASSPGQGRNEKLFFGSGTQLSVL.

J is TRBJ1-2 and V is TRBV6-5; D unresolved. CDR1 and CDR2 from the germline V gene are MNHEY and SVGAGI. Trimming took 5 bases from V and 4 from J, leaving 26 bases between them. This CDR3 spans 18 amino acids. Here the CDR3 reads CASSPRTPTIIPFYGYTF. CDR3 bases: TGTGCCAGCAGTCCAAGAACGCCGACCATAATACCCTTCTATGGCTACACCTTC.

This clonotype showed up just a few times. The genes are TRBV7-3 and TRBJ2-7; weak D call: TRBD1 (5 bases). Trimming cost V 1 base and J 12 bases, with 13 bases left between them. The CDR3 is made up of 12 amino acids. Germline CDR1 and CDR2: SGHTA and FQGTGA. CDR3 residues: CASSLKGDSSYF. For the CDR3, the DNA is TGTGCCAGCAGCTTAAAAGGGGATTCTTCGTACTTC.

The genes are TRBV29-1 and TRBJ1-2; 8 nucleotides align to TRBD1. Germline trimming cut 6 bases from V and 7 bases from J; bases unmatched to any gene: 13. CDR1 is SQVTM and CDR2 is ANQGSEA in the germline V gene. The CDR3 covers 14 residues. CDR3 nucleotides: TGCAGCGTCCCGGCTCAGGGGGCTGCTTCTGGCTACACCTTC. Translation: CSVPAQGAASGYTF.

This clonotype was found many times. The V call is TRBV28, the J call TRBJ1-1; 7 bases are shared with TRBD1. The germline gives CDR1 MDHEN, CDR2 SYDVKM. This CDR3 has 14 amino acids. The J segment lost 5 bases and the V segment lost 6 bases, leaving 9 bases of the junction unmatched. The CDR3 nucleotides are TGTGCCAGCAGCTTAAGTGGCAGGGGGACTGAAGCTTTCTTT. It yields the protein CASSLSGRGTEAFF.

This chain connects TRBV5-6 to TRBJ2-1; no definite D call. V was shortened by 2 bases and J by 0 bases, with 18 bases between the two germline ends. The CDR3 extends over 18 amino acids. Germline lookup yields CDR1 SGHDT and CDR2 YYEEEE. The CDR3 loop reads CASSFSTSLPASYNEQFF. The CDR3 region has the DNA TGTGCCAGCAGCTTCTCCACTTCTTTGCCAGCCTCCTACAATGAGCAGTTCTTC.

This clonotype was picked up one time. The chain recombines TRBV9 with TRBJ1-1; 9 bases are a match to TRBD1. The germline V gene encodes CDR1 SGDLS and CDR2 YYNGEE. The CDR3 extends over 16 amino acids. V was pared by 4 bases and J by 5 bases, with 12 bases of the junction left unmatched. The CDR3 DNA reads as TGTGCCAGCAGCTTGACAGGGGGATTCGCGGGGACTGAAGCTTTCTTT. As protein: CASSLTGGFAGTEAFF.

The genes are TRBV2 and TRBJ2-1; D may be TRBD1 (6 bases). V gave up 7 bases and J gave up 8 bases, with 15 bases separating them. The germline V gene encodes CDR1 SNHLY and CDR2 FYNNEI. The CDR3 is made up of 13 amino acids. CDR3 region: CASKPAGVDEQFF. In DNA, the CDR3 is TGTGCCAGCAAACCGGCAGGGGTAGATGAGCAGTTCTTC.

There are a few counts of this clonotype. The rearrangement uses TRBV2 and TRBJ1-5, with unresolved D. The CDR3 has 17 residues. The germline V gene has CDR1 SNHLY and CDR2 FYNNEI. Trimming stripped 6 bases from V and 0 bases from J, with 18 bases between. The CDR3 spells CASRGDGEHFSNQPQHF. As DNA, the CDR3 is TGTGCCAGCAGAGGAGACGGGGAACACTTTAGCAATCAGCCCCAGCATTTT.